This T cell receptor (beta chain) was documented in a study of blood T cells in healthy people across ages. Concerning this clonotype: Its specificity is unknown.

Isolating PBMCs gave at least 6 million of these cells per sample. The CDR3 contains 14 residues. Germline V lookup: CDR1 LGHNA, CDR2 YSLEER. A J-beta primer mix and a sample-barcoded 5' primer were used in a second PCR of roughly 7 to 12 cycles. TCRdb used MiXCR to reprocess the 5' RACE reads, holding one entry per CDR3 protein. In the table there are 1,500,000 or so distinct CDR3 sequences, approximately 43% of which are singletons. Study results and limitations: Since the PBMCs were unsorted, naive and antigen-experienced cells could not be conclusively compared. The study lacked donor CMV status, which possibly confounded expanded clonotype changes.

The sample comprised blood. The chain joins TRBV4-3 to TRBJ2-5; D gene uncertain. With the DNA end fitting TRBJ2-1 better, the J assignment may be wrong. The TCR comes from a woman aged 18-30 years in good health. The DNA for the CDR3 is TGCGCCAGCAGCCCCTCAGCGTACCAAGAGACCCAGTTCTTC. Protein sequence: CASSPSAYQETQFF.